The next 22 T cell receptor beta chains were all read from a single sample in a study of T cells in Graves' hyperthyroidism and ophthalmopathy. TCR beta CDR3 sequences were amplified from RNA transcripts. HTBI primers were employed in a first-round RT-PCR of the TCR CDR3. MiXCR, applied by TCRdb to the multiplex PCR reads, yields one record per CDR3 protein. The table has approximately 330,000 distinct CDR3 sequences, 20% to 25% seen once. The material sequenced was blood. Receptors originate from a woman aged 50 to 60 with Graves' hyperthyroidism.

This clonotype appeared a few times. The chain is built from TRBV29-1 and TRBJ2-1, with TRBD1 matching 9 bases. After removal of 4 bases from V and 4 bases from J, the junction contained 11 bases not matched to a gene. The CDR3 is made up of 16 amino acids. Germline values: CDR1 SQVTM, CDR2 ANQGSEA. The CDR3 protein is CSVGGIPGQGYNEQFF. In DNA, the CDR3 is TGCAGCGTTGGTGGGATCCCGGGACAGGGATACAATGAGCAGTTCTTC.

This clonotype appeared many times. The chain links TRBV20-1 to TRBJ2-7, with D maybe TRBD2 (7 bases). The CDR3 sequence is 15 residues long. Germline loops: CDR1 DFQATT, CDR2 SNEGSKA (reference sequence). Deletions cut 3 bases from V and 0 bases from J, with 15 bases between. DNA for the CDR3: TGCAGTGCTAGTTCGGGGGGCGGACCCTCCTACGAGCAGTACTTC. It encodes CSASSGGGPSYEQYF.

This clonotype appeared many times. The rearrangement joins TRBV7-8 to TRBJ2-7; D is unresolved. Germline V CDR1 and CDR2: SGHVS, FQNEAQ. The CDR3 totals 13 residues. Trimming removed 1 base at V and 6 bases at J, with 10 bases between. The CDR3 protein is CASSLDRVGEQYF. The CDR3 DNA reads TGTGCCAGCAGCTTAGATAGGGTTGGCGAGCAGTACTTC. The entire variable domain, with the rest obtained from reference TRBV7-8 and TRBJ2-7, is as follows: GAGVSQSPRYKVAKRGQDVALRCDPISGHVSLFWYQQALGQGPEFLTYFQNEAQLDKSGLPSDRFFAERPEGSVSTLKIQRTQQEDSAVYLCASSLDRVGEQYFGPGTRLTVT.

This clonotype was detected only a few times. CDR3: CASSMTVRGEKLFF. The CDR3 region has the DNA TGTGCCAGCAGCATGACGGTCCGGGGCGAAAAACTGTTTTTT. The chain combines TRBV11-2 with TRBJ1-4; a possible D gene is TRBD1 (5 bases). The CDR3 runs to 14 residues. Trimming cost V 5 bases and J 8 bases, with 15 bases left between them. The germline V gene encodes CDR1 SGHAT and CDR2 FQNNGV.

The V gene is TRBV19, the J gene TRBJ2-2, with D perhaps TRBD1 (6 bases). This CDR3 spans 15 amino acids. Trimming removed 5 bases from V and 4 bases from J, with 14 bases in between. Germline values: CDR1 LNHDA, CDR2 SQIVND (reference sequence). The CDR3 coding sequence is TGTGCCAGTAGTCGAACAGGGATGAGCACCGGGGAGCTGTTTTTT. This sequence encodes CASSRTGMSTGELFF.

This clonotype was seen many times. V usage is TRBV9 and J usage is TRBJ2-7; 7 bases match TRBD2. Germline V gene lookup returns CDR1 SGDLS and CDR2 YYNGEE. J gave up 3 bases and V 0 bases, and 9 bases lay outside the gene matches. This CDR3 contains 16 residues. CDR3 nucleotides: TGTGCCAGCAGCGTAGACGCTAGCGGTTTACTCTACGAGCAGTACTTC. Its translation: CASSVDASGLLYEQYF.

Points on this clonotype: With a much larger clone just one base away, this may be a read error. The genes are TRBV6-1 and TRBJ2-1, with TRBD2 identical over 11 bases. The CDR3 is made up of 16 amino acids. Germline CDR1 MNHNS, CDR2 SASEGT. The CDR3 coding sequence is TGTGCCAGCGGTGAAGTTGTAGCGGGAGGGCGGAATGAGCAGTTCTTC. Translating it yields CASGEVVAGGRNEQFF.

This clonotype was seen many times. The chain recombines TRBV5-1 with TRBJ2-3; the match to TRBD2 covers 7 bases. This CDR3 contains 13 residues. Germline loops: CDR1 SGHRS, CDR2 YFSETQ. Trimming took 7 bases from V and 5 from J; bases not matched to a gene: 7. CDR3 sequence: CASWEGRGDTQYF. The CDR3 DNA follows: TGCGCCAGCTGGGAGGGGCGCGGAGATACGCAGTATTTT.

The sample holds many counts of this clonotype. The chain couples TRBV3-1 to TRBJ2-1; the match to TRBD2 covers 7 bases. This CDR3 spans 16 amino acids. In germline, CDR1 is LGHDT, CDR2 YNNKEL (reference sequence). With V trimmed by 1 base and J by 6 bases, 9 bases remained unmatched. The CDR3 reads CASSQGAAGRINEQFF. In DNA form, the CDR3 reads TGTGCCAGCAGCCAAGGGGCAGCGGGAAGGATCAATGAGCAGTTCTTC.

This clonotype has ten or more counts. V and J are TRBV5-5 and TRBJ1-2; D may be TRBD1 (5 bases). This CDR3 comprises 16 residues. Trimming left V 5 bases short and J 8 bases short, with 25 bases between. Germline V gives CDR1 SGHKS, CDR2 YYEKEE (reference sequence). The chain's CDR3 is CASSAGSRDPTWGYTF. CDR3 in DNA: TGTGCCAGCAGTGCCGGATCTCGGGACCCAACGTGGGGCTACACCTTC.

CDR3 sequence: CASTRGTGTGNQPQHF. CDR3 DNA sequence: TGTGCCAGCACCCGAGGAACTGGGACAGGCAATCAGCCCCAGCATTTT. The chain employs TRBV28 and TRBJ1-5, with 7 bases lining up with TRBD1. Germline CDR1 is MDHEN and CDR2 is SYDVKM. V was pared by 7 bases and J by 2 bases, with 11 bases of the junction left unmatched. The CDR3 is 16 residues long.

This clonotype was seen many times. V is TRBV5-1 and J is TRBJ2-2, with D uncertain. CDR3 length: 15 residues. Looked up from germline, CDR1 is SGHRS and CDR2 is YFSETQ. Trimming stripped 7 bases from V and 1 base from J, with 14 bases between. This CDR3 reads CASALLAENTGELFF. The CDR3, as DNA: TGCGCCAGCGCCCTTCTTGCGGAGAACACCGGGGAGCTGTTTTTT.

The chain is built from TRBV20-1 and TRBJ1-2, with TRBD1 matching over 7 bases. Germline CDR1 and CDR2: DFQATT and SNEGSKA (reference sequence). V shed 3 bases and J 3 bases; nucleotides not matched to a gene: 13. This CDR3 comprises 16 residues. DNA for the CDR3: TGCAGTGCTAGGTCGACAGGGCAAGGGAACGACTATGGCTACACCTTC. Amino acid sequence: CSARSTGQGNDYGYTF.

In DNA, the CDR3 is TGCAGTGCTAGCTACGACAGGGGGCCAGAGACCCAGTACTTC. Protein product: CSASYDRGPETQYF. The rearrangement joins TRBV20-1 to TRBJ2-5, with TRBD1 identical over 10 bases. V shed 3 bases, J shed 4 bases, and the junction held 5 bases outside the gene matches. This CDR3 is 14 amino acids long. Germline V gene sequence: CDR1 DFQATT, CDR2 SNEGSKA (reference sequence).

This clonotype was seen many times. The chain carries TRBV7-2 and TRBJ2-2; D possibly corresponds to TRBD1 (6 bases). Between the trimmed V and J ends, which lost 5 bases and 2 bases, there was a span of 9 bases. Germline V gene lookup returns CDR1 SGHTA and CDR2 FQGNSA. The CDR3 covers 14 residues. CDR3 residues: CASSTGQNTGELFF. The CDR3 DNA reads TGTGCCAGCAGCACGGGACAAAACACCGGGGAGCTGTTTTTT.

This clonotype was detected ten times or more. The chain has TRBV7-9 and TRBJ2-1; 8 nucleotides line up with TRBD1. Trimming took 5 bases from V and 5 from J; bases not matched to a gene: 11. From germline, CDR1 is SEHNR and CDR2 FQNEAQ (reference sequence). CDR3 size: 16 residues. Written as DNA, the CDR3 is TGTGCCAGCAGCAAGAGGACAGGGCGGCGCGACAATGAGCAGTTCTTC. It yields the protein CASSKRTGRRDNEQFF. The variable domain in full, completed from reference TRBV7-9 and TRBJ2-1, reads DTGVSQNPRHKITKRGQNVTFRCDPISEHNRLYWYRQTLGQGPEFLTYFQNEAQLEKSRLLSDRFSAERPKGSFSTLEIQRTEQGDSAMYLCASSKRTGRRDNEQFFGPGTRLTVL.

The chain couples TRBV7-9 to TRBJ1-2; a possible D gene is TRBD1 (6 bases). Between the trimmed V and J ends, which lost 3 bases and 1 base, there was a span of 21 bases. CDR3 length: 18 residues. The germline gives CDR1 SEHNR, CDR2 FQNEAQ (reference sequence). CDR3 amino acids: CASSFSGPFPGVNYGYTF. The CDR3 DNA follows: TGTGCCAGCAGCTTTTCGGGACCTTTCCCAGGGGTTAACTATGGCTACACCTTC. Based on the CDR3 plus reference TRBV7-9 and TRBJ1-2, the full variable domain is DTGVSQNPRHKITKRGQNVTFRCDPISEHNRLYWYRQTLGQGPEFLTYFQNEAQLEKSRLLSDRFSAERPKGSFSTLEIQRTEQGDSAMYLCASSFSGPFPGVNYGYTFGSGTRLTVV.

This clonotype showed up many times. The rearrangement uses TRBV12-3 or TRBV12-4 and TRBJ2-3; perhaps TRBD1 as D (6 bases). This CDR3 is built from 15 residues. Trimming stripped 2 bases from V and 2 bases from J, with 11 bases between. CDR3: CASSLPGHLTDTQYF. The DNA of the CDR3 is TGTGCCAGCAGTTTACCGGGACACCTCACAGATACGCAGTATTTT.

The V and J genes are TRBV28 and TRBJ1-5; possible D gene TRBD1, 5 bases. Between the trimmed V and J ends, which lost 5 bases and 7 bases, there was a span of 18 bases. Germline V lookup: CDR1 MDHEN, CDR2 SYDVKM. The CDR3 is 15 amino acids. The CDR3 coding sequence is TGTGCCAGCAGTCTACTCCTGGGGGGTGTCCAGCCCCAGCATTTT. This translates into CASSLLLGGVQPQHF.

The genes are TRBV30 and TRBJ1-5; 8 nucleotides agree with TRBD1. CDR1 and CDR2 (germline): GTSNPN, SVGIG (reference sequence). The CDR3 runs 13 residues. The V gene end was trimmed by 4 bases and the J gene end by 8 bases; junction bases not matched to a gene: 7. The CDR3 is CAWTDRGGEPQHF. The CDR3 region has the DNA TGTGCCTGGACCGACAGGGGAGGGGAGCCCCAGCATTTT. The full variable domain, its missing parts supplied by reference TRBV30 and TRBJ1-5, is SQTIHQWPATLVQPVGSPLSLECTVEGTSNPNLYWYRQAAGRGLQLLFYSVGIGQISSEVPQNLSASRPQDRQFILSSKKLLLSDSGFYLCAWTDRGGEPQHFGDGTRLSIL.

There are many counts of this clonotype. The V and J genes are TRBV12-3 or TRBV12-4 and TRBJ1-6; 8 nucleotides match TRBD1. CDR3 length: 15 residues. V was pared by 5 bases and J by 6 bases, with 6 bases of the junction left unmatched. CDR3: CASSGRGRGNSPLHF. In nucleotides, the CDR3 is TGTGCCAGCAGTGGCAGGGGGCGCGGTAATTCACCCCTCCACTTT.

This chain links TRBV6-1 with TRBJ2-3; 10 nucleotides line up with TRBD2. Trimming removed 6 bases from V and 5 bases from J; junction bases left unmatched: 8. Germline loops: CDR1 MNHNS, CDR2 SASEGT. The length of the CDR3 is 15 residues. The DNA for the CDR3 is TGTGCCAGCAGGCTAGCGGGGGCGGGAGGAGATACGCAGTATTTT. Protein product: CASRLAGAGGDTQYF.